This T cell receptor beta chain was captured in a study of blood T cell repertoires in COVID-19. As for the study in general: Both acute and convalescent COVID-19 samples were obtained from the United States, Italy and Spain.

Sequencing used immunoSEQ multiplex PCR; TCRdb keeps in-frame clones, though not all of them. The profile covers 450,000 to 600,000 clones, with 75% to 90% appearing a single time and 0.7% taken by the ten largest. CDR3 length: 12 residues. CDR1 SNHLY and CDR2 FYNNEI come from the germline V gene. V was shortened by 1 base and J by 8 bases, with 6 bases between the two germline ends. The gene calls are TRBV2 and TRBJ2-1; no clear D. Sequencing input: PBMCs or T cells enriched from blood (not recorded which). This clonotype originated in a woman aged 18-30 years who had recovered from COVID-19. CDR3 nucleotides: TGTGCCAGCAGTGAAGGAGTGGATGAGCAGTTCTTC. Its protein product is CASSEGVDEQFF. The full variable domain, in which reference TRBV2 and TRBJ2-1 provide the parts outside the CDR3, is EPEVTQTPSHQVTQMGQEVILRCVPISNHLYFYWYRQILGQKVEFLVSFYNNEISEKSEIFDDQFSVERPDGSNFTLKIRSTKLEDSAMYFCASSEGVDEQFFGPGTRLTVL.